These T cell receptor beta chains were read from a single sample in a study of blood T cell repertoires in COVID-19. Assay used: immunoSEQ multiplex PCR; TCRdb lists only in-frame clones, some missing. The sample shows about 140,000 clones, around 83% of them seen only once. The sample consisted of peripheral blood. These receptors were collected from a man between 60 and 75 years old with active or convalescent COVID-19. The conserved cysteine and the conserved F or W are not part of the CDR3 here.

V gene: TRBV30; CDR3 protein: AWSLLSEAF
V gene: TRBV19; CDR3 protein: ASSTPGLGLNIQY
V gene: TRBV5-1; CDR3 protein: ASSLEAGGETQY
V gene: TRBV10-3; CDR3 protein: AISGWSSYNEQF
V gene: TRBV27; CDR3 protein: ASSLSASGWYGYT
V gene: TRBV19; CDR3 protein: ASSTYGQGGRTITQY
V gene: TRBV27; CDR3 protein: ASSLGTSGIYEQF
V gene: TRBV11-3; CDR3 protein: ASSPTRDRGRLNTEAF
V gene: TRBV2; CDR3 protein: ASATTLSGNSPLH
V gene: TRBV18; CDR3 protein: ASSLGTVQPEQY
V gene: TRBV2; CDR3 protein: ANALGLATDTQY
V gene: TRBV30; CDR3 protein: AWTSGSNQPQH
V gene: TRBV13; CDR3 protein: ASSTGTSGGVSTQY
V gene: TRBV12-3/TRBV12-4; CDR3 protein: ASSPRNTEAF
V gene: TRBV25-1; CDR3 protein: ASSEGTGPYGYT
V gene: TRBV23-1; CDR3 protein: ASSHGTGGNFVNYGYT
V gene: TRBV27; CDR3 protein: ASSLSSGGGGELF
V gene: TRBV18; CDR3 protein: ASSTGLAGSGEQF
V gene: TRBV11-2; CDR3 protein: ASSFGSTEAF
V gene: TRBV30; CDR3 protein: AWSREPGIHEQY
V gene: TRBV19; CDR3 protein: ASSTGGHTEAF
V gene: TRBV18; CDR3 protein: ASSRRDMNTEAF
V gene: TRBV7-6; CDR3 protein: ASSLGLAGVNGELF
V gene: TRBV2; CDR3 protein: ASRGSGRGLANQPQH
V gene: TRBV7-2; CDR3 protein: ASSLSQGMGQPQH
V gene: TRBV19; CDR3 protein: ASSTRRFNQPQH
V gene: TRBV11-2; CDR3 protein: ASSSLDREGYGYT
V gene: TRBV5-1; CDR3 protein: ASSLGTGGEGTEAF
V gene: TRBV11-2; CDR3 protein: ASSYRGPGNTIY
V gene: TRBV24-1; CDR3 protein: ATSDIYRGSETQY
V gene: TRBV18; CDR3 protein: ASADSDYGYT
V gene: TRBV13; CDR3 protein: ASSLTGTNQPQH
V gene: TRBV7-9; CDR3 protein: ASSPQPETTTDTQY
V gene: TRBV6-6; CDR3 protein: ASSPRPDTQY
V gene: TRBV2; CDR3 protein: ASRATGELF
V gene: TRBV15; CDR3 protein: ATSRNRGHNEKLF
V gene: TRBV18; CDR3 protein: ASSQGQEETQY
V gene: TRBV11-2; CDR3 protein: ASSLVPGGSDEQF
V gene: TRBV6-5; CDR3 protein: ASSYSGGVWNTEAF